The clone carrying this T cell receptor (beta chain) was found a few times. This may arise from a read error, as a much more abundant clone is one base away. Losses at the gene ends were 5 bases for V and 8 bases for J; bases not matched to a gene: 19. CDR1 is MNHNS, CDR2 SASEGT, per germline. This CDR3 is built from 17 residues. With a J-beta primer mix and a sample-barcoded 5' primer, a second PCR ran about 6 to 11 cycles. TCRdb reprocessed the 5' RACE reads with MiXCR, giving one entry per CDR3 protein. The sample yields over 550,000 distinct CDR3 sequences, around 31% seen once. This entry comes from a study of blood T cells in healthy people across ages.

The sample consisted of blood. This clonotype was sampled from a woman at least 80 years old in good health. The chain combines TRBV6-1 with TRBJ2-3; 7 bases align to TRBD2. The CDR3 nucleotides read TGTGCCAGCAGTCGCCTTGGGAGCGGGGATCCTACTGCTACGCAGTATTTT. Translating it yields CASSRLGSGDPTATQYF.